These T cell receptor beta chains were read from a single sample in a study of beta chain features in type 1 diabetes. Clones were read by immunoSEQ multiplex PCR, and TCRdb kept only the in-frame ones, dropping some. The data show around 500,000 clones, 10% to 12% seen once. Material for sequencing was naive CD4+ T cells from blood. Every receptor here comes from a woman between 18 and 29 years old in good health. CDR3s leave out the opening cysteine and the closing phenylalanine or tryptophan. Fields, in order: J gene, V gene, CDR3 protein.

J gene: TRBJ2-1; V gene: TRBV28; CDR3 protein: ASTRGDSGGPNL
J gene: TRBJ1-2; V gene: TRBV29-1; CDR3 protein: SVEDVNYGYT
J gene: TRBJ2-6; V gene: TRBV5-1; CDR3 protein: ASSLGPRTGANVLT
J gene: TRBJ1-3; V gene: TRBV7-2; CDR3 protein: ASSSLTLGHSGNTIY
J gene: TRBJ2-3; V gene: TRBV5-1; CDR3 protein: ASSLEQGNTQY
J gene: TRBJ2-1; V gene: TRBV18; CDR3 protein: ASGEQGNNEQF
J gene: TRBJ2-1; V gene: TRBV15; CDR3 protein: ATSSDTRRGNEQF
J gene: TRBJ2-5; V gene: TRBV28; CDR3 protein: ASSFWSGGQETQY
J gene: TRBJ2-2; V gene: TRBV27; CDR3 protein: ASSLYNTGELF
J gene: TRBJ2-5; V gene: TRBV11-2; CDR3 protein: ASSLEGETQY
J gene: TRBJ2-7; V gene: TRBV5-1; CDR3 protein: ASSTSTGNYEQY
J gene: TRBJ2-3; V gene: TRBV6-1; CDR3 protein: ASSEGVLAGVPY
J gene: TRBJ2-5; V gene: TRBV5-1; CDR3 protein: ASSLALRETQY
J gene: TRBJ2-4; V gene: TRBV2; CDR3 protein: ASSESSGGGNIQY
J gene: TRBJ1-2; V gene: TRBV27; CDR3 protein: ASSEVGREYGYT
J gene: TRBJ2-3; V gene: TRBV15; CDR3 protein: ATSSFQREIDTQY
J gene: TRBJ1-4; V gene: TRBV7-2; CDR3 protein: ASSLRGQIEEKLF
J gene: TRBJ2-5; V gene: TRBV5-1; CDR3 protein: ASSPGQGETQY
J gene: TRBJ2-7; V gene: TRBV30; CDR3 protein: AWVDRTSGPLTYEQY